Given below is one T cell receptor beta chain in context. Its antigen is undetermined. The data belong to a study of shared clonotypes between healthy human individuals. General study results and limits: In general, naive subsets displayed greater estimated richness than memory subsets did. Rarefaction exposed incomplete sorted-subset sequencing despite large depth.

Assay used: immunoSEQ multiplex PCR; TCRdb lists only in-frame clones, some missing. Of some 630,000 clones in the sample, about 96% were seen once. Naive CD8 populations comprised CD45RO-negative cells positively selected for CCR7, excluding terminally differentiated effector memory CD45RA+ cells. The CDR3 is 15 amino acids. The V end lost 4 bases, the J end lost 6 bases, and 17 bases lay between the germline ends. Looked up from germline, CDR1 is MNHEY and CDR2 is SMNVEV (reference sequence). Source material: naive CD8+ T cells sorted from blood. J is TRBJ2-3 and V is TRBV27, with a possible D match to TRBD2 (6 bases). The clonotype originates from a woman in her twenties or thirties in good health. CDR3 in amino acids: CASSSRGSVGDTQYF. The CDR3 bases are TGTGCCAGCAGTTCCCGGGGGAGCGTTGGGGATACGCAGTATTTT.